The 23 T cell receptor beta chains reported below all come from one sample, sequenced in a study of breast tumors, draining lymph nodes, adjacent tissues. The lymph nodes were axillary draining lymph nodes from breast cancer patients. Via MiXCR, TCRdb re-called the multiplex PCR reads, giving one row per CDR3 protein. The sample lists 85,000 to 130,000 distinct CDR3 sequences, 21% occurring once. The sequenced sample consisted of axillary lymph node tissue. These receptors came from a female donor with breast cancer. Some clones in this sample may be carry-over from other donors' samples.

This clonotype has ten or more counts. The gene calls are TRBV6-1 and TRBJ2-1; maybe TRBD1 (6 bases). V lost 2 bases, J lost 7 bases, and 15 bases lay in between. The CDR3 sequence is 15 residues long. The germline gives CDR1 MNHNS, CDR2 SASEGT. CDR3 sequence: CASSEMVRGLNEQFF. Here the CDR3 DNA reads TGTGCCAGCAGTGAAATGGTAAGGGGGTTGAATGAGCAGTTCTTC.

This clonotype was observed at least ten times. The chain combines TRBV5-1 with TRBJ2-5; D gene ambiguous. CDR1 and CDR2 from the germline V gene are SGHRS and YFSETQ. This CDR3 comprises 12 residues. Trimming took off 3 bases at V and 2 bases at J, with 5 bases between the two ends. The CDR3 spells CASSWDQETQYF. CDR3 sequence (DNA): TGCGCCAGCAGCTGGGATCAAGAGACCCAGTACTTC.

This clonotype was detected many times. The gene calls are TRBV10-3 and TRBJ2-3; 8 bases agree with TRBD2. CDR3 size: 13 residues. Germline values: CDR1 ENHRY, CDR2 SYGVKD. CDR3 sequence reads: CAISGTGTDTQYF. The CDR3 bases are TGTGCTATTAGCGGGACGGGCACAGATACGCAGTATTTT.

This clonotype showed up many times. This chain joins TRBV5-6 and TRBJ2-3; a weak D match, TRBD1 (6 bases). Trimming cost V 0 bases and J 5 bases, with 16 bases left between them. The germline gives CDR1 SGHDT, CDR2 YYEEEE. CDR3 length: 16 amino acids. The CDR3 loop reads CASSLVAGEPRDTQYF. CDR3 bases: TGTGCCAGCAGCTTGGTGGCAGGGGAACCACGAGATACGCAGTATTTT.

This clonotype was observed at least ten times. V and J are TRBV9 and TRBJ2-1; 9 nucleotides agree with TRBD1. This CDR3 has 15 amino acids. Germline CDR1 SGDLS, CDR2 YYNGEE. J lost 10 bases, V lost 0 bases, and 8 bases had no gene match. CDR3 coding DNA: TGTGCCAGCAGCGTAGCAGGGACAGGGTCTTGGGAGCAGTTCTTC. Protein: CASSVAGTGSWEQFF.

This clonotype has ten or more counts. The CDR3 is CASSIMSGRTPITPNSPLHF. The DNA of the CDR3 is TGTGCCAGTAGTATCATGAGCGGCAGGACACCGATCACGCCGAATTCACCCCTCCACTTT. J is TRBJ1-6 and V is TRBV19, with a weak D call TRBD1 (5 bases). The length of the CDR3 is 20 residues. The germline V gene has CDR1 LNHDA and CDR2 SQIVND (reference sequence). Trimming removed 3 bases from V and 7 bases from J, with 28 bases in between.

V and J are TRBV27 and TRBJ2-5; D unresolved. This CDR3 has 16 amino acids. Germline V gives CDR1 MNHEY, CDR2 SMNVEV (reference sequence). V was pared by 5 bases and J by 3 bases, with 19 bases between. CDR3: CASSDSFRTTKETQYF. The CDR3, as DNA: TGTGCCAGCAGTGATTCCTTCAGAACTACCAAAGAGACCCAGTACTTC.

This chain joins TRBV7-6 and TRBJ1-1; D gene unclear. The germline CDR1 and CDR2 sequences are SGHVS and FNYEAQ. Trimming took 3 bases from V and 4 from J, leaving 9 bases between them. The length of the CDR3 is 13 residues. Here the CDR3 reads CASSLDQSTEAFF. The CDR3, as DNA: TGTGCCAGCAGCTTGGATCAAAGCACTGAAGCTTTCTTT.

This clonotype was detected many times. The V and J genes are TRBV7-2 and TRBJ1-2; D is undetermined. V lost 5 bases, J lost 3 bases, and 10 bases lay in between. Germline loops: CDR1 SGHTA, CDR2 FQGNSA. The length of the CDR3 is 13 residues. In DNA, the CDR3 is TGTGCCAGCAGCCCCAGGCGGGACTATGGCTACACCTTC. Encoded protein: CASSPRRDYGYTF.

The table lists this clonotype with many counts. V is TRBV7-8 and J is TRBJ2-3, with D unresolved. Germline CDR1 reads SGHVS; CDR2 reads FQNEAQ. This CDR3 comprises 12 residues. V lost 3 bases and J lost 5, with 6 bases in between. CDR3 sequence (DNA): TGTGCCAGCAGCTTGTATAAAGATACGCAGTATTTT. It yields the protein CASSLYKDTQYF.

This clonotype has a handful of counts. A read error is possible here, since a much larger clone lies one base away. This chain joins TRBV20-1 and TRBJ2-1; the match to TRBD2 covers 10 bases. This CDR3 region has 13 residues. CDR1 DFQATT and CDR2 SNEGSKA come from the germline V gene (reference sequence). V lost 2 bases, J lost 9 bases, and 4 bases stayed unmatched. CDR3 in amino acids: CSARSGGEGEQFF. The DNA for the CDR3 is TGCAGTGCTAGAAGCGGGGGGGAGGGTGAGCAGTTCTTC.

This clonotype occurred many times. J is TRBJ2-7 and V is TRBV5-1; TRBD1 matches at 7 bases. The ends lost 3 bases at V and 7 bases at J; junction bases unmatched: 10. Germline values: CDR1 SGHRS, CDR2 YFSETQ. This CDR3 comprises 14 residues. CDR3 in amino acids: CASSSTGPHQEQYF. CDR3 bases: TGCGCCAGCAGCTCGACAGGGCCGCATCAGGAGCAGTACTTC.

This clonotype was seen ten or more times. The chain joins TRBV2 to TRBJ2-1; 10 bases fit TRBD1. V dropped 6 bases and J dropped 9; count of bases not matched to a gene: 2. Germline V CDR1 and CDR2: SNHLY, FYNNEI. The CDR3 sequence is 12 residues long. In nucleotides, the CDR3 is TGTGCCAGCAGCCGGGACAGGGGTGAGCAGTTCTTC. Protein sequence: CASSRDRGEQFF.

The rearrangement links TRBV19 to TRBJ2-4; D may be TRBD1 (6 bases). From germline, CDR1 is LNHDA and CDR2 SQIVND (reference sequence). The CDR3 sequence is 18 residues long. V lost 6 bases, J lost 0 bases, and 21 bases lay in between. The DNA of the CDR3 is TGTGCCAGTAGCCCCTCAGGGGCCACAGGGTTAGCCAAAAACATTCAGTACTTC. Translated: CASSPSGATGLAKNIQYF.

This clonotype has just one count. The rearrangement links TRBV6-1 to TRBJ1-5, with a tentative D call TRBD1 (5 bases). Between the trimmed V and J ends, which lost 7 bases and 6 bases, there was a span of 13 bases. The germline V gene has CDR1 MNHNS and CDR2 SASEGT. CDR3 length equals 13 residues. CDR3 nucleotide sequence: TGTGCCAGCAACGAGGGGTGGACTCAGCCCCAGCATTTT. It codes for CASNEGWTQPQHF.

In this sample, this clonotype turned up many times. V usage is TRBV19 and J usage is TRBJ1-3; a possible D gene is TRBD1 (6 bases). Germline-derived CDR1 and CDR2 are LNHDA and SQIVND (reference sequence). The CDR3 sequence is 14 residues long. The V and J ends lost 5 bases and 0 bases respectively, with 8 bases between them. The CDR3 here is CASSDRHSGNTIYF. CDR3 sequence (DNA): TGTGCCAGTAGTGACAGGCACTCTGGAAACACCATATATTTT.

This clonotype was seen repeatedly, ten times or more. This chain links TRBV7-3 with TRBJ2-5, with unresolved D. Germline loops: CDR1 SGHTA, CDR2 FQGTGA. The CDR3 is 12 amino acids. V lost 4 bases, J lost 7 bases, and 10 bases lay in between. The CDR3 is CASSSSSGTQYF. The DNA of the CDR3 is TGTGCCAGCAGCTCGAGCTCGGGGACCCAGTACTTC.

This clonotype showed up many times. The gene calls are TRBV9 and TRBJ2-7; possible D gene TRBD2, 5 bases. Germline V gives CDR1 SGDLS, CDR2 YYNGEE. The CDR3 is made up of 15 amino acids. V was cut by 0 bases and J by 2 bases, with 12 bases left in between. The CDR3 protein is CASSVDSGEPYEQYF. In DNA, the CDR3 is TGTGCCAGCAGCGTAGATTCCGGGGAGCCCTACGAGCAGTACTTC.

This clonotype was seen at least ten times. This rearrangement joins TRBV12-3 or TRBV12-4 to TRBJ1-5; possibly TRBD1 for D (5 bases). This CDR3 spans 12 amino acids. The germline V and J ends were trimmed by 4 bases and 7 bases, with 8 bases remaining between them. CDR3 sequence: CASSSGQQPQHF. Written as DNA, the CDR3 is TGTGCCAGCAGTTCAGGGCAGCAGCCCCAGCATTTT.

In its sample, this clonotype was seen many times. The rearrangement joins TRBV9 to TRBJ2-1; maybe TRBD2 (5 bases). With 0 bases removed from V and 9 bases from J, the gap between germline ends came to 7 bases. This CDR3 is built from 12 residues. Germline V CDR1 and CDR2: SGDLS, YYNGEE. This chain's CDR3 is CASSVGGVEQFF. DNA of the CDR3: TGTGCCAGCAGCGTAGGGGGAGTTGAGCAGTTCTTC.

The rearrangement uses TRBV18 and TRBJ2-5; the D gene could be TRBD1 or TRBD2 (5 bases each). The CDR3 spans 14 residues. The V end was cut by 2 bases, the J end by 5 bases, with 12 bases between. The V gene's germline CDR1 is KGHSH and CDR2 LQKENI. DNA of the CDR3: TGTGCCAGCTCACCAGGGGCAGGGACGGAGACCCAGTACTTC. This gives the protein CASSPGAGTETQYF.

There are many counts of this clonotype. The chain carries TRBV6-5 and TRBJ1-2; no clear D. Trimming left V 2 bases short and J 6 bases short, with 10 bases between. CDR1 and CDR2 from the germline V gene are MNHEY and SVGAGI. The length of the CDR3 is 13 residues. CDR3 sequence: CASSYRGSHGYTF. DNA of the CDR3: TGTGCCAGCAGTTACCGGGGTAGCCATGGCTACACCTTC.

At least ten counts were recorded for this clonotype. The gene calls are TRBV2 and TRBJ1-4; D is uncertain. Germline V CDR1 and CDR2: SNHLY, FYNNEI. Trimming pared 1 base from V and 3 bases from J, leaving 9 bases between. The CDR3 spans 15 residues. CDR3 DNA sequence: TGTGCCAGCAGTGAAGTGTCAGCGGCTAATGAAAAACTGTTTTTT. It translates to CASSEVSAANEKLFF.